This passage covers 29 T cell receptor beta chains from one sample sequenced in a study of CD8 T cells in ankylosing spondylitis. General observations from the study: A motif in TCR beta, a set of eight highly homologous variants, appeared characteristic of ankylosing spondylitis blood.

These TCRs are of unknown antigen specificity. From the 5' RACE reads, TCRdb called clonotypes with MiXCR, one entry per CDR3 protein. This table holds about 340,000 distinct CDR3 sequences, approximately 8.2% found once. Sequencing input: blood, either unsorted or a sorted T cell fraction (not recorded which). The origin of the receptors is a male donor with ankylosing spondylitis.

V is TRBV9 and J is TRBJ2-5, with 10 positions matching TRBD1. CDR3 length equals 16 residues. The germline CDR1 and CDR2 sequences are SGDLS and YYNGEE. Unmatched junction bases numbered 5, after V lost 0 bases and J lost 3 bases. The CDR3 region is CASSVALGTGEETQYF. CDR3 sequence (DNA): TGTGCCAGCAGCGTAGCTCTCGGGACAGGGGAAGAGACCCAGTACTTC.

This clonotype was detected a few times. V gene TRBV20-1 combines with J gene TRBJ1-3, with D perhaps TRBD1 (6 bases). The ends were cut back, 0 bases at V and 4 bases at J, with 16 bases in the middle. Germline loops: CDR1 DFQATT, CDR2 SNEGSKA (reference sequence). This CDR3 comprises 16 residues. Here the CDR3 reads CSARDWSTGKGNTIYF. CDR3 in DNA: TGCAGTGCTAGAGATTGGTCAACAGGGAAAGGAAACACCATATATTTT.

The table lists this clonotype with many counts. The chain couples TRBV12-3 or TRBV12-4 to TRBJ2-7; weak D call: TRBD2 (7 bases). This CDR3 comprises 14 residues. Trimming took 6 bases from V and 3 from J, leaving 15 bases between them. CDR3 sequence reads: CASSRGGGSYEQYF. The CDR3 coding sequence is TGTGCCAGCAGCAGGGGCGGCGGGAGCTACGAGCAGTACTTC.

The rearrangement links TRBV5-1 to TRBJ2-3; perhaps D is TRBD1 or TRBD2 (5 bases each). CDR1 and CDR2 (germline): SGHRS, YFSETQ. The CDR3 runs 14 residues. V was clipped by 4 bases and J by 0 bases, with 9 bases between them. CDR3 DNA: TGCGCCAGCAGCCCCGGGGCTAGCACAGATACGCAGTATTTT. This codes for CASSPGASTDTQYF. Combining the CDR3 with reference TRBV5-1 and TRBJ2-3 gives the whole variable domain KAGVTQTPRYLIKTRGQQVTLSCSPISGHRSVSWYQQTPGQGLQFLFEYFSETQRNKGNFPGRFSGRQFSNSRSEMNVSTLELGDSALYLCASSPGASTDTQYFGPGTRLTVL.

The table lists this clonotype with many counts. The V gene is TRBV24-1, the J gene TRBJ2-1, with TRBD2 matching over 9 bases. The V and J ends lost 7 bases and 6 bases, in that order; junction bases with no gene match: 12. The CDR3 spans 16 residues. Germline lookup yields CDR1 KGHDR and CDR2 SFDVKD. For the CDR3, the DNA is TGTGCCACCAGCGACCGCCGGGCTAGCGGGACCAATGAGCAGTTCTTC. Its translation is CATSDRRASGTNEQFF.

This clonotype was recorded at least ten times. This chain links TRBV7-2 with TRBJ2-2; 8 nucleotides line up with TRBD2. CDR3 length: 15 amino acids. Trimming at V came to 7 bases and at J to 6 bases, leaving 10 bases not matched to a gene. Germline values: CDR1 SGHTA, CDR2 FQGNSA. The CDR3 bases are TGTGCCAGCACACCGGGACTAGTGGCGGCCGGGGAGCTGTTTTTT. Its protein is CASTPGLVAAGELFF.

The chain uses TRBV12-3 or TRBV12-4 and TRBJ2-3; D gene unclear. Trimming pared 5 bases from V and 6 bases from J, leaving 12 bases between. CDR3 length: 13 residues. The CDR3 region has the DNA TGTGCCAGCAGTCCCCACGTTGCCGATACGCAGTATTTT. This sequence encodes CASSPHVADTQYF.

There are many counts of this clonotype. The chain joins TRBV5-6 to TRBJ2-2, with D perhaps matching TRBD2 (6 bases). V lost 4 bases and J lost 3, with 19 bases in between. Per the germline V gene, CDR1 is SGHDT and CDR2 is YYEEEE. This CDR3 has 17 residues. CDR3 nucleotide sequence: TGTGCCAGCAGCACTACCTCGGGGGACGCAGACACCGGGGAGCTGTTTTTT. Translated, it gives CASSTTSGDADTGELFF.

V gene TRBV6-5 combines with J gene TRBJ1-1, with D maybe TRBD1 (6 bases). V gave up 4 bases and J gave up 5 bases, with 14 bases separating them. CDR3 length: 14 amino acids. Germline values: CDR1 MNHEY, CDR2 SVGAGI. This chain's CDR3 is CASSFQGQSTEAFF. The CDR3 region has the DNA TGTGCCAGCAGTTTCCAAGGACAGTCGACTGAAGCTTTCTTT.

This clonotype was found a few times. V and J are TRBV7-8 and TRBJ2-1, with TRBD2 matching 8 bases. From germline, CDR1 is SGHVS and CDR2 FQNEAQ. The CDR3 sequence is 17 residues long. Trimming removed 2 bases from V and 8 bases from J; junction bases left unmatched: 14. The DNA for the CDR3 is TGTGCCAGCAGCTTACACACTAGCGGCGTCTATTTTGATGAGCAGTTCTTC. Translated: CASSLHTSGVYFDEQFF.

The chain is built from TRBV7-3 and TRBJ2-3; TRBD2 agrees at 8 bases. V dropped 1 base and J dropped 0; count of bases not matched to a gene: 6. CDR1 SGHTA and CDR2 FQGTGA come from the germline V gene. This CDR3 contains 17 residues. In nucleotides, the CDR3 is TGTGCCAGCAGCTTAATGGTGGCGGGAGGAAGCACAGATACGCAGTATTTT. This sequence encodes CASSLMVAGGSTDTQYF.

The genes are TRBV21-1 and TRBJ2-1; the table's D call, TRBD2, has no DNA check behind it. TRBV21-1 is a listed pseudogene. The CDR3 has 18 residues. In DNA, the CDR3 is TGTGCCAGCAGCAAATTAGCGGGAGGGCCCCCTTTCTACAATGAGCAGTTCTTC. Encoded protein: CASSKLAGGPPFYNEQFF.

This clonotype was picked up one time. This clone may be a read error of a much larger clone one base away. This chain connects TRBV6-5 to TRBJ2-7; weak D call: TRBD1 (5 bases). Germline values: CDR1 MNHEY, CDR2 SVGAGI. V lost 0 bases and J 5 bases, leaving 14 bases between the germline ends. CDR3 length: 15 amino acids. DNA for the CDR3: TGTGCCAGCAGTTACTCAACAGGAAAGACCGACGAGCAGTACTTC. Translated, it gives CASSYSTGKTDEQYF.

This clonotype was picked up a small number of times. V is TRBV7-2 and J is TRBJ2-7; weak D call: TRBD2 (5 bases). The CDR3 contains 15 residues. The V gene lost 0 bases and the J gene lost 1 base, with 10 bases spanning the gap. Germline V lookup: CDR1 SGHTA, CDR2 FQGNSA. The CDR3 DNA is TGTGCCAGCAGCTTAGCGGGAGTTGGGTCCTACGAGCAGTACTTC. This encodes CASSLAGVGSYEQYF.

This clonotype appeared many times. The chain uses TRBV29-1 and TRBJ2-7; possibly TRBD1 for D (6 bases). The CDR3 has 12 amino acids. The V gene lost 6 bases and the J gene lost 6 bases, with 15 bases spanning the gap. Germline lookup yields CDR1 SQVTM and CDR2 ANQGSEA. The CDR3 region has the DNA TGCAGCGTGCAGGGGTCGTACGGCGAGCAGTACTTC. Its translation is CSVQGSYGEQYF.

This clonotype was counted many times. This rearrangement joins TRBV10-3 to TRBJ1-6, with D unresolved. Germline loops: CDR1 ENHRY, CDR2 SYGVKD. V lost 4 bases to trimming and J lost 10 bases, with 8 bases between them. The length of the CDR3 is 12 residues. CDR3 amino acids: CAISVEGSPLHF. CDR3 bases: TGTGCCATCAGTGTTGAGGGATCACCCCTCCACTTT.

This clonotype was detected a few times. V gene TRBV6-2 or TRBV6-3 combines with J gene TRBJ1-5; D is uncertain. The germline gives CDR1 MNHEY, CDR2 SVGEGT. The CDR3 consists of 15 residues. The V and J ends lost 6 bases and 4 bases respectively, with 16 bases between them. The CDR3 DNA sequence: TGTGCCAGCAGAAACTTCCCCGGACTTAATCAGCCCCAGCATTTT. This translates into CASRNFPGLNQPQHF.

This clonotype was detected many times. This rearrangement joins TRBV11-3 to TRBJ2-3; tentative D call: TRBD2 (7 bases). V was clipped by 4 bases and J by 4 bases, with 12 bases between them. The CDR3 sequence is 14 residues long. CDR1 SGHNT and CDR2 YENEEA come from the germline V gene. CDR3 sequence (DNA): TGTGCCAGCAGCTCCGGGGGGCCAGCAGATACGCAGTATTTT. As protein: CASSSGGPADTQYF.

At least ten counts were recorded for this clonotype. As DNA, the CDR3 is TGTGCCAGCAGTTTACGAGGTCCTTACGAGCAGTACTTC. This translates into CASSLRGPYEQYF. The V and J genes are TRBV27 and TRBJ2-7; D call uncertain. This CDR3 region has 13 residues. Trimming left V 2 bases short and J 4 bases short, with 9 bases between. Germline CDR1 MNHEY, CDR2 SMNVEV (reference sequence).

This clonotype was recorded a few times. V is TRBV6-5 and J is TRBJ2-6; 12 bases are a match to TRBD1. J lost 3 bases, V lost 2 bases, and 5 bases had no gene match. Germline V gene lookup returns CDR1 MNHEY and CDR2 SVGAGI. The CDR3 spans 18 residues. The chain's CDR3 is CASSYTGTGGFGANVLTF. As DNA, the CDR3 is TGTGCCAGCAGTTACACCGGGACAGGGGGCTTTGGGGCCAACGTCCTGACTTTC.

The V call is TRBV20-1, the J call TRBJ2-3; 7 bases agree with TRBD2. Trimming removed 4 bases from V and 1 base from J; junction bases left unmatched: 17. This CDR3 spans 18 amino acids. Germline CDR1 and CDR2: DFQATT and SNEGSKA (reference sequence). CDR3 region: CSATFSRESFSGTDTQYF. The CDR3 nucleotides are TGCAGTGCTACCTTTTCGCGGGAGAGCTTCTCAGGCACAGATACGCAGTATTTT.

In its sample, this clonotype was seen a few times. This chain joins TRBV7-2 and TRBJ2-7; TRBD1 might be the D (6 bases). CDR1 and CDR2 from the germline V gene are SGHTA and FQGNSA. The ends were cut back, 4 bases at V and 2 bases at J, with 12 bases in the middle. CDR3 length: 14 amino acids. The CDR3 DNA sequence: TGTGCCAGCAGCTCCCACAGGGAAACCTACGAGCAGTACTTC. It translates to CASSSHRETYEQYF.

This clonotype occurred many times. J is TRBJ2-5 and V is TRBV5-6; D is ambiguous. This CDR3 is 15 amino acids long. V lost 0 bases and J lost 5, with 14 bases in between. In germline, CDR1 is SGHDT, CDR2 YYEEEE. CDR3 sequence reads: CASSLAKIMFETQYF. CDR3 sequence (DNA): TGTGCCAGCAGCTTGGCCAAGATAATGTTCGAGACCCAGTACTTC.

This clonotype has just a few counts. This CDR3 reads CASSSTALGIYEQYF. CDR3 DNA: TGTGCCAGCAGTTCGACGGCGCTAGGGATCTACGAGCAGTACTTC. V and J are TRBV6-5 and TRBJ2-7; D unresolved. The CDR3 loop spans 15 amino acids. V gave up 4 bases and J gave up 3 bases, with 16 bases separating them. Germline V gene lookup returns CDR1 MNHEY and CDR2 SVGAGI.

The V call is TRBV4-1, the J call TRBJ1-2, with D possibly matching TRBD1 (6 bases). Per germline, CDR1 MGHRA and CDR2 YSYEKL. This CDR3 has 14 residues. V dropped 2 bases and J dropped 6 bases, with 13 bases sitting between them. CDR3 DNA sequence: TGCGCCAGCAGCCAATCTTCGGCAGGGGATGGCTACACCTTC. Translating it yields CASSQSSAGDGYTF.

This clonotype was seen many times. The CDR3 nucleotides are TGCAGCGTTCCGGGAGGGTCCTACGAGCAGTACTTC. Protein product: CSVPGGSYEQYF. The chain uses TRBV29-1 and TRBJ2-7, with 8 bases that match TRBD2. V lost 5 bases to trimming and J lost 1 base; unmatched junction nucleotides: 1. This CDR3 has 12 amino acids. Per germline, CDR1 SQVTM and CDR2 ANQGSEA.

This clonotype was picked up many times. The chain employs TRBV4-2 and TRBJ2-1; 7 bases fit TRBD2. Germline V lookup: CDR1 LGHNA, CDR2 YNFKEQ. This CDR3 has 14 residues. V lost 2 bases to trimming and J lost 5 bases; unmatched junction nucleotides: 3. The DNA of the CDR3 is TGTGCCAGCAGCCAACCTGGGAGGGACAATGAGCAGTTCTTC. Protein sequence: CASSQPGRDNEQFF.

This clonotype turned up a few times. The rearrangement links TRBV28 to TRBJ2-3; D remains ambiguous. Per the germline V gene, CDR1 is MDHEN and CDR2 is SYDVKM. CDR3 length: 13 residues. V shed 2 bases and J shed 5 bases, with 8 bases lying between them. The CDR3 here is CASSLAVVDTQYF. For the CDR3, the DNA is TGTGCCAGCAGTTTAGCGGTCGTAGATACGCAGTATTTT. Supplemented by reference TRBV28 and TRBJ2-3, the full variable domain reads DVKVTQSSRYLVKRTGEKVFLECVQDMDHENMFWYRQDPGLGLRLIYFSYDVKMKEKGDIPEGYSVSREKKERFSLILESASTNQTSMYLCASSLAVVDTQYFGPGTRLTVL.

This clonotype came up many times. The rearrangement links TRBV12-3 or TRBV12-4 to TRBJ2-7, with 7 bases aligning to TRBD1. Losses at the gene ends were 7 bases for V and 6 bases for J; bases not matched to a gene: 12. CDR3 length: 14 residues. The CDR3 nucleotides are TGTGCCAGCAATCTGCAGGGGGTAAGATTCGAGCAGTACTTC. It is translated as CASNLQGVRFEQYF.